These T cell receptor beta chains were read from a single sample in a study of monozygotic twins with inflammatory bowel disease. TCRdb reanalyzed the 5' RACE reads and collapses them to one entry per CDR3 protein, without DNA. The ten top clones account for 2% to 3%, within a sample of about 160,000 distinct CDR3 sequences. Material: blood. The receptor source for this set is a human donor with ulcerative colitis or Crohn's disease, or a healthy co-twin of an affected twin (not recorded which). The CDR3 runs from the conserved cysteine through the conserved F or W.

J gene: TRBJ2-5; V gene: TRBV5-6; CDR3 protein: CASSLGEPGGETQYF
J gene: TRBJ2-3; V gene: TRBV13; CDR3 protein: CASSSPRADTQYF
J gene: TRBJ1-6; V gene: TRBV5-1; CDR3 protein: CASSLEGGFNSPLHF
J gene: TRBJ2-3; V gene: TRBV20-1; CDR3 protein: CSAISGGASGTQYF
J gene: TRBJ1-5; V gene: TRBV28; CDR3 protein: CASSLPLPGIWEGQPQHF
J gene: TRBJ2-4; V gene: TRBV4-3; CDR3 protein: CASSHPGLLGGRTRAAKNIQYF
J gene: TRBJ2-5; V gene: TRBV5-1; CDR3 protein: CASSRDSAQETQYF
J gene: TRBJ2-3; V gene: TRBV5-1; CDR3 protein: CASSLLYGGSHTDTQYF
J gene: TRBJ2-7; V gene: TRBV20-1; CDR3 protein: CSARQTGTAPYEQYF
J gene: TRBJ1-1; V gene: TRBV28; CDR3 protein: CASSLFAGNTEAFF
J gene: TRBJ2-7; V gene: TRBV5-1; CDR3 protein: CASSLGSFSGEQYF
J gene: TRBJ1-1; V gene: TRBV5-6; CDR3 protein: CASSLGDRGTEAFF
J gene: TRBJ1-5; V gene: TRBV20-1; CDR3 protein: CSARVLDSNQPQHF
J gene: TRBJ2-5; V gene: TRBV5-1; CDR3 protein: CASSLSPQGSGETQYF
J gene: TRBJ2-1; V gene: TRBV5-1; CDR3 protein: CASSTPMDVNEQFF